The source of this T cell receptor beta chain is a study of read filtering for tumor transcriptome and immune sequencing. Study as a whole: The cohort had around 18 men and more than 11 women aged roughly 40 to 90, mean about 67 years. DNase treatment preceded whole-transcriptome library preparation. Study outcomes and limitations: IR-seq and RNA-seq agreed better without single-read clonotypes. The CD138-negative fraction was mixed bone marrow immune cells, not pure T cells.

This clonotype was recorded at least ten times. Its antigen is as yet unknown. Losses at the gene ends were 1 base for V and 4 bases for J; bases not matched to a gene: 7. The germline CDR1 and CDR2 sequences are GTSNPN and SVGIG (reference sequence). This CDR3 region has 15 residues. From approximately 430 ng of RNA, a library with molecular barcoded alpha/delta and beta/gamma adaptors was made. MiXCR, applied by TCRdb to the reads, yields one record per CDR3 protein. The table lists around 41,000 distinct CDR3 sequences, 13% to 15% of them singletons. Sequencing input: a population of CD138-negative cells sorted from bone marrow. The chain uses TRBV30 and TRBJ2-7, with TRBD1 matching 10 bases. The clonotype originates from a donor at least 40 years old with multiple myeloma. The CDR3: CAWSAPGQGIYEQYF. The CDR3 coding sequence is TGTGCCTGGAGTGCCCCGGGACAGGGGATATACGAGCAGTACTTC.